This T cell receptor beta chain was identified in a study of blood T cell repertoires in COVID-19 (TCRdb year 2020). For context, the study as a whole: Samples covering the acute and convalescent phases of COVID-19 were provided by collaborators in the United States, Italy and Spain. The material from the prospective study consisted of cDNA or gDNA derived from T cells, B-cell-depleted T cells, or PBMCs. Deeply sampled blood TCRbeta repertoires from subjects exposed to, actively infected with, or recovered from COVID-19 were included in the dataset. The repertoires were released in a freely available public database intended as a resource for research on the immune response to SARS-CoV-2. Samples came from the ongoing ImmuneRACE study (first 160 participants) plus 1,254 subjects from 6 global collaborators. The sample metadata nearly always contained a de-identified subject ID, COVID-19 status, age in years and sex. HLA class I and class II types, where available, came from metadata supplied by the sample provider rather than from assay-based typing.

On this clone: Its antigen is not yet known. No quality values exist for individual bases; no much larger clone is one base distant.

After removal of 5 bases from V and 3 bases from J, the junction retains 8 bases not matched to a gene. Looking up the germline V gene yields CDR1 SGHNT and CDR2 YENEEA. Including cysteine and phenylalanine, the CDR3 has 15 amino acids. This entry keeps only the CDR3 DNA: 45 bases, framed from base 1. The immunoSEQ Assay, a bias-controlled multiplex PCR, was used to amplify TCRbeta CDR3 regions from genomic DNA. Per the authors' processing: Nucleated cell counts per sample were estimated from amplification of reference gene primers within the assay. To quantify the absolute abundance of each unique TCRbeta CDR3 rearrangement, sequence reads were collapsed and filtered. For each sample, productive Simpson clonality was calculated by taking the square root of Simpson's diversity index across productive rearrangements. Drawn from immuneACCESS, this table holds only the in-frame rearrangements with V and J called that TCRdb kept. Clones are partly lost; checked studies trace under half to an unresolved V gene and leave the rest unexplained. V and J calls and clone size are given by that table; D and trimming were obtained from the DNA. For this sample the table gives 270,000 or so clones, of which approximately 89% were detected only once. In total, the top ten clones hold around 10% of the sample.

Broad study findings and their caveats: The quantity of clinical and demographic metadata differed by source and by participant and was supplied without curation.

One collaborating source in Seattle enrolled patients during active infection and followed them longitudinally through the course of disease. Whole blood was collected in K2EDTA tubes by collaborating institutions according to the institutions' own protocols. For TCRbeta analysis, collaborators shipped samples as frozen whole blood, isolated PBMCs, or DNA extracted from either of those sample types. The rearranged segments are TRBV11-3 and TRBJ1-1; TRBD1 matches 8 bases in the middle. This receptor was obtained from a woman in her twenties or thirties with COVID-19, enrolled during active disease. The specimen was peripheral blood. In nucleotides, the sequence is TGTGCCAGCAGCCAAGCCGACAGGGGTGACACTGAAGCTTTCTTT. Its product reads: CASSQADRGDTEAFF.